These T cell receptor beta chains were read from a single sample in a study of T-cell reconstitution after alpha-beta-depleted transplantation in children. MiXCR, run by TCRdb on the PCR reads, gives a single entry per CDR3 protein. Here the sample spans 300,000 to 400,000 distinct CDR3 sequences, around 25% being singletons. The input for sequencing was PBMCs, mostly from graft donor cells, taken 180 days after TCRalphabeta/CD19-depleted stem cell transplant. The receptors were gathered from a male patient younger than 18 who had a stem cell transplant for acute lymphoblastic leukemia, so the T cells may come from the graft donor. Each CDR3 is given with its conserved first and last residue. D genes are given only for firm matches. A row's size may be missing; if present it is once, few, many or a size class.

v_call	d_call	j_call	clone_size	cdr3_aa	cdr3_nt
TRBV20-1	.	TRBJ1-5	.	CSARSQVLSNQPQHF	TGCAGTGCTAGGAGCCAAGTGCTTAGCAATCAGCCCCAGCATTTT
TRBV5-1	TRBD2	TRBJ2-5	many	CASSLLQRGETQYF	TGCGCCAGCAGCTTGTTACAGCGGGGCGAGACCCAGTACTTC
TRBV18	.	TRBJ2-5	few	CASSPHRGQETQYF	TGTGCCAGCTCACCCCATCGCGGGCAAGAGACCCAGTACTTC
TRBV7-9	.	TRBJ1-2	few	CASRFHGGVSNYGYTF	TGTGCCAGCAGATTCCACGGGGGGGTCTCTAACTATGGCTACACCTTC
TRBV20-1	.	TRBJ2-3	few	CSARDPLRTDTQYF	TGCAGTGCTAGAGACCCACTCCGGACAGATACGCAGTATTTT
TRBV12-3/TRBV12-4	.	TRBJ2-5	few	CASSSRVREWETQYF	TGTGCCAGCAGTTCCAGGGTCAGGGAGTGGGAGACCCAGTACTTC
TRBV7-9	.	TRBJ1-1	few	CASSLPGLMNTEAFF	TGTGCCAGCAGCTTACCGGGCCTCATGAACACTGAAGCTTTCTTT
TRBV20-1	.	TRBJ2-1	.	CSARQPTYNEQFF	TGCAGTGCTAGACAGCCGACCTACAATGAGCAGTTCTTC
TRBV5-1	.	TRBJ2-3	.	CASSLADREGYTQYF	TGCGCCAGCAGCTTGGCCGACAGGGAGGGATATACGCAGTATTTT
TRBV3-1	TRBD2	TRBJ2-1	few	CASSQDLGLEHNEQFF	TGTGCCAGCAGCCAAGATTTGGGACTAGAGCACAATGAGCAGTTCTTC
TRBV5-1	TRBD2	TRBJ2-3	.	CASSPTTSDRTDTQYF	TGCGCCAGCAGCCCCACTACTAGCGACCGCACAGATACGCAGTATTTT
TRBV5-1	.	TRBJ1-3	few	CASSVYDGNTIYF	TGCGCCAGCAGCGTTTACGATGGAAACACCATATATTTT
TRBV2	.	TRBJ2-5	few	CASRGVRKETQYF	TGTGCCAGCCGGGGTGTCAGGAAGGAGACCCAGTACTTC
TRBV12-3/TRBV12-4	.	TRBJ1-1	few	CASSVWGVITEAFF	TGTGCCAGCAGCGTGTGGGGTGTGATCACTGAAGCTTTCTTT
TRBV3-1	.	TRBJ2-7	.	CASSLDAGLQSYEQYF	TGTGCCAGCAGCCTTGATGCGGGGCTCCAGTCCTACGAGCAGTACTTC
TRBV3-1	.	TRBJ1-1	.	CASKDRLLNTEAFF	TGTGCCAGCAAGGACAGACTCTTAAACACTGAAGCTTTCTTT
TRBV5-1	.	TRBJ1-2	.	CASSPAGGEDGYTF	TGCGCCAGCAGCCCAGCTGGAGGGGAGGATGGCTACACCTTC
TRBV14	.	TRBJ2-5	few	CASSRDTRQETQYF	TGTGCCAGCAGCCGGGACACCCGCCAAGAGACCCAGTACTTC
TRBV7-3	TRBD2	TRBJ2-1	.	CASSPLKGLAAYNEQFF	TGTGCCAGCAGCCCGCTCAAAGGACTAGCGGCCTACAATGAGCAGTTCTTC
TRBV6-1	TRBD2	TRBJ2-7	.	CASSEAGGSGYEQYF	TGTGCCAGCAGTGAAGCGGGCGGGAGCGGCTACGAGCAGTACTTC
TRBV12-3/TRBV12-4	.	TRBJ2-7	few	CASASGKQYF	TGTGCCAGCGCATCAGGGAAGCAGTACTTC
TRBV7-9	TRBD2	TRBJ2-7	few	CASSSSGTIAYEQYF	TGTGCCAGCAGCTCATCCGGGACTATCGCCTACGAGCAGTACTTC
TRBV29-1	.	TRBJ2-5	.	CSVGRDLETQYF	TGCAGCGTTGGTAGGGATTTAGAGACCCAGTACTTC
TRBV5-1	TRBD2	TRBJ2-2	once	CASSFLAGVGTGELFF	TGCGCCAGCAGCTTCTTGGCGGGAGTAGGAACCGGGGAGCTGTTTTTT
TRBV19	.	TRBJ1-3	.	CASSISGPLGNTIYF	TGTGCCAGTAGTATCAGCGGACCTCTCGGAAACACCATATATTTT
TRBV18	.	TRBJ2-5	many	CASSPIQETQYF	TGTGCCAGCTCACCGATACAAGAGACCCAGTACTTC
TRBV25-1	TRBD1	TRBJ1-3	.	CASSGRETGGNTIYF	TGTGCCAGCAGTGGACGAGAGACAGGGGGAAACACCATATATTTT
TRBV5-1	.	TRBJ2-2	once	CASSLRGSDTGELFF	TGCGCCAGCAGCTTGAGGGGTTCGGACACCGGGGAGCTGTTTTTT
TRBV7-9	TRBD2	TRBJ2-5	few	CASSFLTREGEETQYF	TGTGCCAGCAGCTTTTTGACCCGGGAGGGCGAGGAGACCCAGTACTTC